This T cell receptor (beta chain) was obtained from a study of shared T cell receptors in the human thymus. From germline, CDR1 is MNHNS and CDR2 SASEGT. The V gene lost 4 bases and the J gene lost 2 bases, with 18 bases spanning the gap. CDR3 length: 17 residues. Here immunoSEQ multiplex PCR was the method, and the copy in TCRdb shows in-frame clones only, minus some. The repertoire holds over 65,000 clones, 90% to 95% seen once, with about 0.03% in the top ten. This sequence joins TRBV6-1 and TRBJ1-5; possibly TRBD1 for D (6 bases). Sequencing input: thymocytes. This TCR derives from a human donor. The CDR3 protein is CASSGGTNLEGNQPQHF. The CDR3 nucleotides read TGTGCCAGCAGTGGAGGGACAAACCTGGAGGGCAATCAGCCCCAGCATTTT.